This TCR beta chain was documented in a study of blood T cell dynamics during melanoma immunotherapy. The time point denotes: week 3, after first cycle of checkpoint inhibitor. At 12 weeks after first infusion, RECIST 1.1 defined response for most patients. Prior systemic cancer therapy, immunosuppressant use and other active malignancies excluded patients. Looked up from germline, CDR1 is MNHEY and CDR2 is SVGAGI. The V end lost 5 bases, the J end lost 2 bases, and 15 bases lay between the germline ends. The CDR3 runs to 15 residues. The assay received all extracted DNA from sorted CD8+ subsets. Here immunoSEQ multiplex PCR was the method, and the copy in TCRdb shows in-frame clones only, minus some. The repertoire has around 13,000 clones, 91% of them found once; the top ten carry around 0.19%.

The chain has TRBV6-5 and TRBJ1-1; no firm D call. This receptor was identified in a human donor with melanoma. The sequencing here drew on effector memory CD8+ T cells from blood, taken from a patient treated with checkpoint blockade. CDR3 bases: TGTGCCAGCAGTCGCCTCCTGGGCACTAACACTGAAGCTTTCTTT. Translating it yields CASSRLLGTNTEAFF.